Given below is one TCR beta chain in context. The CDR3 totals 15 residues. Germline lookup yields CDR1 LGHDT and CDR2 YNNKEL (reference sequence). V was pared by 0 bases and J by 1 base, with 9 bases between. In the authors' methods: How many nucleated cells were present was estimated from reference gene primer amplification. The data were produced by immunoSEQ multiplex PCR, yet TCRdb's version contains in-frame clones alone and is incomplete. V and J calls and clone size come straight from that table; D and trimming were deduced from the DNA. The sample includes tens of thousands of clones, around 90% of them seen just once. The record originates from a study of blood T cell repertoires in COVID-19. Overall study context: Acute and convalescent COVID-19 samples came from the United States, Italy and Spain. PBMCs, B-cell-depleted T cells, or T cells provided the cDNA or gDNA that made up the material.

The sample consisted of peripheral blood. This chain uses TRBV3-1 (or the pseudogene TRBV3-2) with TRBJ1-1; no reliable D call. The sequence derives from a woman at least 80 years old with active or convalescent COVID-19. CDR3 sequence (DNA): TGTGCCAGCAGCCAAGATTTCAGACAGAACACTGAAGCTTTCTTT. Translating gives CASSQDFRQNTEAFF.